The 26 T cell receptor beta chains below were found in one sample sequenced in a study of shared clonotypes between healthy human individuals. Profiled with immunoSEQ multiplex PCR; TCRdb holds only in-frame clones, not every one. The data hold about 2.2 million clones, with about 93% observed a single time. The naive CD8 population came from CD45RO-negative cells selected for CCR7, without terminally differentiated effector memory CD45RA+ cells. The source material was naive CD8+ T cells from PBMCs. The origin of the receptors is a man aged 18 to 29 in good health. Some clones in this sample may be carry-over from other donors' samples.

The V and J genes are TRBV28 and TRBJ1-1; D gene uncertain. V lost 2 bases and J 5 bases, leaving 12 bases between the germline ends. Germline CDR1 reads MDHEN; CDR2 reads SYDVKM. The CDR3 runs 14 residues. The CDR3 loop is CASSLAAKGTEAFF. DNA for the CDR3: TGTGCCAGCAGTTTAGCGGCAAAGGGTACTGAAGCTTTCTTT.

The V call is TRBV13, the J call TRBJ1-2; no clear D gene. Germline values: CDR1 PRHDT, CDR2 FYEKMQ (reference sequence). The CDR3 totals 15 residues. Trimming removed 0 bases from V and 0 bases from J, with 8 bases in between. This CDR3 is CASSLGLRANYGYTF. CDR3 in DNA: TGTGCCAGCAGCTTAGGCCTACGGGCTAACTATGGCTACACCTTC.

This clone was observed once. The chain joins TRBV2 to TRBJ2-7; 7 bases map to TRBD2. The V gene end was trimmed by 5 bases and the J gene end by 3 bases; junction bases not matched to a gene: 4. Germline V CDR1 and CDR2: SNHLY, FYNNEI. This CDR3 region has 13 residues. The CDR3, as DNA: TGTGCCAGCAGTAAGCGGGATCTCTACGAGCAGTACTTC. Translated: CASSKRDLYEQYF.

This clone was picked up one time. This chain joins TRBV6-5 and TRBJ2-5; D is uncertain. The CDR3 consists of 11 residues. The germline V gene has CDR1 MNHEY and CDR2 SVGAGI. The germline V and J ends were trimmed by 0 bases and 10 bases, with 6 bases remaining between them. CDR3 coding DNA: TGTGCCAGCAGTTACTCTGGGGACCAGTACTTC. Translation: CASSYSGDQYF.

The CDR3 coding sequence is TGTGCCAGCAGGGCCAGGGGGCTCGGGGGGACCCAGTACTTC. Protein product: CASRARGLGGTQYF. This chain uses TRBV28 with TRBJ2-5; 8 bases agree with TRBD1. Per germline, CDR1 MDHEN and CDR2 SYDVKM. The CDR3 spans 14 residues. Losses at the gene ends were 6 bases for V and 7 bases for J; bases not matched to a gene: 10. The entire variable domain, with the rest obtained from reference TRBV28 and TRBJ2-5, is as follows: DVKVTQSSRYLVKRTGEKVFLECVQDMDHENMFWYRQDPGLGLRLIYFSYDVKMKEKGDIPEGYSVSREKKERFSLILESASTNQTSMYLCASRARGLGGTQYFGPGTRLLVL.

This chain joins TRBV9 and TRBJ1-2, with 10 bases aligning to TRBD1. Germline V CDR1 and CDR2: SGDLS, YYNGEE. The trim removed 2 bases at V and 4 bases at J, leaving 8 bases unmatched. CDR3 size: 16 residues. For the CDR3, the DNA is TGTGCCAGCAGCGTCGGACAGGGGGGATCTATCTATGGCTACACCTTC. Amino acids: CASSVGQGGSIYGYTF.

Only a few counts were recorded for this clone. The rearrangement uses TRBV7-9 and TRBJ1-1, with no clear D. V shed 5 bases and J shed 1 base, with 8 bases lying between them. The CDR3 runs 13 residues. CDR1 and CDR2 from the germline V gene are SEHNR and FQNEAQ (reference sequence). The CDR3 DNA sequence: TGTGCCAGCAGCCCGGGAGCGAACACTGAAGCTTTCTTT. This gives the protein CASSPGANTEAFF.

V and J are TRBV9 and TRBJ2-1; 11 bases align to TRBD1. Germline CDR1 reads SGDLS; CDR2 reads YYNGEE. Unmatched junction bases numbered 4, after V lost 4 bases and J lost 7 bases. CDR3 length: 14 residues. CDR3 amino acids: CASSPRDRGNEQFF. DNA of the CDR3: TGTGCCAGCAGCCCAAGGGACAGGGGGAATGAGCAGTTCTTC.

The CDR3 sequence is CASSPYRGGTYEQYF. CDR3 coding DNA: TGTGCCAGCAGTCCCTACAGGGGCGGAACCTACGAGCAGTACTTC. The J gene is TRBJ2-7, the V gene TRBV27; TRBD1 matches at 7 bases. Germline CDR1 MNHEY, CDR2 SMNVEV (reference sequence). V dropped 5 bases and J dropped 2; count of bases not matched to a gene: 9. The length of the CDR3 is 15 residues.

The chain combines TRBV7-8 with TRBJ2-7; 7 bases match TRBD1. CDR1 is SGHVS, CDR2 FQNEAQ, per germline. V trimming: 4 bases; J trimming: 3 bases; junction bases outside the gene matches: 12. This CDR3 contains 16 residues. The chain's CDR3 is CASSWAQGDAFYEQYF. The CDR3 DNA is TGTGCCAGCAGCTGGGCGCAGGGGGATGCGTTCTACGAGCAGTACTTC.

A remark on this clone: Other DNA sequences in the sample encode the same CDR3. The chain recombines TRBV9 with TRBJ2-1, with D perhaps being TRBD1 or TRBD2 (5 bases each). CDR1 is SGDLS, CDR2 YYNGEE, per germline. This CDR3 comprises 16 residues. Deletions cut 3 bases from V and 2 bases from J, with 15 bases between. The CDR3 region is CASSAPSGRTYNEQFF. The CDR3 DNA reads TGTGCCAGCAGCGCCCCCTCGGGACGGACCTACAATGAGCAGTTCTTC.

The chain is built from TRBV7-6 and TRBJ2-7; TRBD2 might be the D (6 bases). Germline V lookup: CDR1 SGHVS, CDR2 FNYEAQ. The ends were cut back, 6 bases at V and 3 bases at J, with 12 bases in the middle. The CDR3 covers 13 residues. CDR3 region: CASSQGRDYEQYF. As DNA, the CDR3 is TGTGCCAGCAGTCAAGGGCGGGACTACGAGCAGTACTTC.

The chain recombines TRBV6-5 with TRBJ2-1; D uncertain. Per the germline V gene, CDR1 is MNHEY and CDR2 is SVGAGI. V was clipped by 2 bases and J by 7 bases, with 9 bases between them. This CDR3 is 13 amino acids long. The CDR3 DNA is TGTGCCAGCAGTTACCGGAAATGGAATGAGCAGTTCTTC. Encoded protein: CASSYRKWNEQFF.

The chain links TRBV27 to TRBJ2-6; no clear D. Germline V lookup: CDR1 MNHEY, CDR2 SMNVEV (reference sequence). This CDR3 is built from 17 residues. V lost 5 bases, J lost 4 bases, and 18 bases lay in between. The CDR3 sequence is CASSPFAVGAGANVLTF. In nucleotides, the CDR3 is TGTGCCAGCAGTCCTTTTGCAGTTGGAGCGGGGGCCAACGTCCTGACTTTC.

The gene calls are TRBV4-3 and TRBJ1-2; D unclear. This CDR3 comprises 17 residues. V was clipped by 0 bases and J by 0 bases, with 14 bases between them. Germline V lookup: CDR1 LGHNA, CDR2 YSLEER. CDR3 sequence reads: CASSQDIGESANYGYTF. The CDR3 DNA sequence: TGCGCCAGCAGCCAAGATATTGGGGAATCAGCTAACTATGGCTACACCTTC.

The chain uses TRBV7-9 and TRBJ1-1; the D gene is possibly TRBD1 (5 bases). CDR1 SEHNR and CDR2 FQNEAQ come from the germline V gene (reference sequence). The V end lost 7 bases, the J end lost 0 bases, and 15 bases lay between the germline ends. The CDR3 is 15 residues long. CDR3 region: CASKSGGALNTEAFF. DNA of the CDR3: TGTGCCAGCAAGTCAGGTGGGGCCTTGAACACTGAAGCTTTCTTT.

This clone was observed a single time. V and J are TRBV4-3 and TRBJ2-3; 7 nucleotides align to TRBD2. The germline V gene has CDR1 LGHNA and CDR2 YSLEER. Trimming at V came to 4 bases and at J to 2 bases, leaving 21 bases not matched to a gene. The CDR3 has 20 amino acids. The CDR3 DNA sequence: TGCGCCAGCAGCCTCTTGGGGTTAGGCGGCGGGAGCGCTAACACAGATACGCAGTATTTT. Translating gives CASSLLGLGGGSANTDTQYF.

This clone was observed a handful of times. The chain joins TRBV7-9 to TRBJ1-1; no clear D. The germline V and J ends were trimmed by 10 bases and 0 bases, with 6 bases remaining between them. CDR1 and CDR2 (germline): SEHNR, FQNEAQ (reference sequence). The CDR3 has 11 amino acids. CDR3: CAIWMNTEAFF. As DNA, the CDR3 is TGTGCCATCTGGATGAACACTGAAGCTTTCTTT.

CDR3 nucleotide sequence: TGTGCCAGCAACCCGGGGACAGGGGGCCGATCGGACACTGAAGCTTTCTTT. Its translation is CASNPGTGGRSDTEAFF. V and J are TRBV7-9 and TRBJ1-1; 12 nucleotides agree with TRBD1. V was pared by 7 bases and J by 3 bases, with 12 bases of the junction left unmatched. The CDR3 runs to 17 residues. Looked up from germline, CDR1 is SEHNR and CDR2 is FQNEAQ (reference sequence).

This sequence joins TRBV10-3 and TRBJ2-3, with 11 bases that match TRBD2. This CDR3 is built from 15 residues. From germline, CDR1 is ENHRY and CDR2 SYGVKD. Trimming at V came to 5 bases and at J to 0 bases, leaving 1 base not matched to a gene. CDR3 DNA sequence: TGTGCCATCAGTCTAGCGGGAGGAAGCACAGATACGCAGTATTTT. Its protein is CAISLAGGSTDTQYF.

J is TRBJ2-7 and V is TRBV29-1; perhaps TRBD1 as D (5 bases). Germline V gives CDR1 SQVTM, CDR2 ANQGSEA. V dropped 1 base and J dropped 5 bases, with 12 bases sitting between them. The CDR3 has 13 amino acids. CDR3 in amino acids: CSVEGGKIHEQYF. The CDR3 coding sequence is TGCAGCGTTGAAGGGGGCAAGATCCACGAGCAGTACTTC.

The V gene is TRBV4-1, the J gene TRBJ2-3; no definite D call. The germline CDR1 and CDR2 sequences are MGHRA and YSYEKL. V lost 4 bases and J lost 0, with 14 bases in between. The CDR3 contains 16 residues. The CDR3 protein is CASSLLVAPSTDTQYF. The DNA of the CDR3 is TGCGCCAGCAGCCTCCTAGTGGCCCCGAGCACAGATACGCAGTATTTT.

This chain joins TRBV5-1 and TRBJ1-1, with TRBD1 matching 7 bases. The V segment lost 3 bases and the J segment 1 base; nucleotides outside the gene matches: 12. The germline V gene has CDR1 SGHRS and CDR2 YFSETQ. This CDR3 spans 17 amino acids. CDR3 bases: TGCGCCAGCAGCTGGTCGACAGGGACGAACTCGAACACTGAAGCTTTCTTT. This translates into CASSWSTGTNSNTEAFF.

This clone was observed a handful of times. The chain carries TRBV4-1 and TRBJ2-7, with 8 bases lining up with TRBD1. Trimming took 4 bases from V and 4 from J; bases not matched to a gene: 3. CDR3 size: 13 residues. Per the germline V gene, CDR1 is MGHRA and CDR2 is YSYEKL. CDR3 coding DNA: TGCGCCAGCAGCCCAGGGGGCGGGTACGAGCAGTACTTC. Protein: CASSPGGGYEQYF.

The chain uses TRBV7-8 and TRBJ2-7; tentatively, D is TRBD1 or TRBD2 (5 bases each). V was pared by 2 bases and J by 6 bases, with 11 bases between. Germline values: CDR1 SGHVS, CDR2 FQNEAQ. This CDR3 region has 13 residues. CDR3 amino acids: CASSLNQGREQYF. The DNA of the CDR3 is TGTGCCAGCAGCTTAAACCAGGGACGCGAGCAGTACTTC.

The V gene is TRBV19, the J gene TRBJ2-2; the D gene could be TRBD1 or TRBD2 (5 bases each). Germline lookup yields CDR1 LNHDA and CDR2 SQIVND (reference sequence). V was clipped by 2 bases and J by 4 bases, with 11 bases between them. CDR3 length: 15 residues. The CDR3 spells CASSIQGEGTGELFF. As DNA, the CDR3 is TGTGCCAGTAGTATACAGGGAGAGGGCACCGGGGAGCTGTTTTTT.